One sample yielded the 11 T cell receptor beta chains listed below, sequenced in a study of blood T cell repertoires in COVID-19. Some clones are missing from TCRdb's copy, which holds only in-frame ones; the method was immunoSEQ multiplex PCR. This repertoire shows roughly 480,000 clones, roughly nine tenths found once; its top ten account for around 0.95%. The sequenced material came from peripheral blood. All receptors come from a man in his late teens or twenties with COVID-19, enrolled during active disease.

The chain joins TRBV18 to TRBJ1-4; maybe TRBD1 (6 bases). The germline CDR1 and CDR2 sequences are KGHSH and LQKENI. Trimming removed 0 bases from V and 0 bases from J, with 11 bases in between. The CDR3 is 17 amino acids. The CDR3 bases are TGTGCCAGCTCACCACCCGGGACACCACCAACTAATGAAAAACTGTTTTTT. This translates into CASSPPGTPPTNEKLFF.

V is TRBV15 and J is TRBJ1-1; 11 bases map to TRBD1. J lost 5 bases, V lost 5 bases, and 4 bases had no gene match. The CDR3 sequence is 14 residues long. The V gene's germline CDR1 is LNHNV and CDR2 YYDKDF (reference sequence). CDR3 in DNA: TGTGCCACCAGCCGGACAGGGGGCTGGACTGAAGCTTTCTTT. Residues: CATSRTGGWTEAFF. The entire variable domain, with the rest obtained from reference TRBV15 and TRBJ1-1, is as follows: DAMVIQNPRYQVTQFGKPVTLSCSQTLNHNVMYWYQQKSSQAPKLLFHYYDKDFNNEADTPDNFQSRRPNTSFCFLDIRSPGLGDTAMYLCATSRTGGWTEAFFGQGTRLTVV.

In its sample, this clone is large. This specimen includes other DNA sequences encoding the same CDR3. The rearrangement uses TRBV4-2 and TRBJ2-7; TRBD2 matches 13 bases. There are 15 residues in the CDR3. Losses at the gene ends were 4 bases for V and 3 bases for J; bases not matched to a gene: 3. Germline CDR1 reads LGHNA; CDR2 reads YNFKEQ. The CDR3 DNA reads TGTGCCAGCAGCCCGGGACTAGCGGGGAACTACGAGCAGTACTTC. Its protein is CASSPGLAGNYEQYF.

The chain recombines TRBV11-3 with TRBJ2-2; D might be TRBD2 (6 bases). V was pared by 2 bases and J by 3 bases, with 22 bases between. In germline, CDR1 is SGHNT, CDR2 YENEEA. The CDR3 covers 19 residues. The CDR3 sequence is CASSLTSGTPWEDTGELFF. CDR3 in DNA: TGTGCCAGCAGCTTAACCTCGGGGACTCCCTGGGAGGACACCGGGGAGCTGTTTTTT.

This chain joins TRBV15 and TRBJ1-3; D might be TRBD1 (6 bases). The germline V gene encodes CDR1 LNHNV and CDR2 YYDKDF (reference sequence). V dropped 0 bases and J dropped 0 bases, with 15 bases sitting between them. This CDR3 contains 18 residues. CDR3 nucleotides: TGTGCCACCAGCAGAGATCCGATTACAGGGTTCTCTGGAAACACCATATATTTT. This gives the protein CATSRDPITGFSGNTIYF.

This clone was seen a handful of times. The V call is TRBV4-2, the J call TRBJ1-4; a possible D gene is TRBD1 (5 bases). Trimming removed 3 bases at V and 6 bases at J, with 14 bases between. The length of the CDR3 is 15 residues. Germline V gene lookup returns CDR1 LGHNA and CDR2 YNFKEQ. Written as DNA, the CDR3 is TGTGCCAGCAGCCAGCGTCAGGGCGCGGATGAAAAACTGTTTTTT. It translates to CASSQRQGADEKLFF.

This clone came up a few times. This chain links TRBV5-1 with TRBJ2-2; TRBD2 matches 7 bases. Germline lookup yields CDR1 SGHRS and CDR2 YFSETQ. The V and J ends lost 4 bases and 3 bases, in that order; junction bases with no gene match: 6. The CDR3 sequence is 15 residues long. CDR3 DNA sequence: TGCGCCAGCAGCGCACGGGAGGTCCACACCGGGGAGCTGTTTTTT. Its protein product is CASSAREVHTGELFF.

This chain connects TRBV29-1 to TRBJ2-7; TRBD1 agrees at 7 bases. In germline, CDR1 is SQVTM, CDR2 ANQGSEA. CDR3 size: 13 residues. Trimming cost V 6 bases and J 3 bases; bases outside gene matches: 8. The CDR3 spells CSVWDSLNYEQYF. The CDR3 bases are TGCAGCGTCTGGGACAGCCTAAACTACGAGCAGTACTTC.

V usage is TRBV7-2 and J usage is TRBJ2-3, with 8 positions matching TRBD2. The V and J ends lost 4 bases and 4 bases, in that order; junction bases with no gene match: 7. CDR1 is SGHTA and CDR2 is FQGNSA in the germline V gene. The CDR3 consists of 15 residues. This CDR3 reads CASSYLAGPSDTQYF. The DNA for the CDR3 is TGTGCCAGCAGCTACCTAGCGGGTCCTTCAGATACGCAGTATTTT.

This clone was seen once. The gene calls are TRBV11-3 and TRBJ1-4, with D uncertain. Germline loops: CDR1 SGHNT, CDR2 YENEEA. The CDR3 runs to 15 residues. The V and J ends lost 1 base and 4 bases respectively, with 10 bases between them. The CDR3 reads CASSLAGRFNEKLFF. CDR3 sequence (DNA): TGTGCCAGCAGCTTAGCGGGGAGGTTTAATGAAAAACTGTTTTTT.

This clone was counted a single time. The chain links TRBV5-1 to TRBJ1-2; 11 nucleotides align to TRBD1. The CDR3 runs 14 residues. V lost 4 bases to trimming and J lost 7 bases; unmatched junction nucleotides: 6. Germline CDR1 SGHRS, CDR2 YFSETQ. CDR3 DNA: TGCGCCAGCAGCGCTGCGGGACAGGGGGGTGGCTACACCTTC. Translated: CASSAAGQGGGYTF. Filled out from reference TRBV5-1 and TRBJ1-2, the complete variable domain reads KAGVTQTPRYLIKTRGQQVTLSCSPISGHRSVSWYQQTPGQGLQFLFEYFSETQRNKGNFPGRFSGRQFSNSRSEMNVSTLELGDSALYLCASSAAGQGGGYTFGSGTRLTVV.